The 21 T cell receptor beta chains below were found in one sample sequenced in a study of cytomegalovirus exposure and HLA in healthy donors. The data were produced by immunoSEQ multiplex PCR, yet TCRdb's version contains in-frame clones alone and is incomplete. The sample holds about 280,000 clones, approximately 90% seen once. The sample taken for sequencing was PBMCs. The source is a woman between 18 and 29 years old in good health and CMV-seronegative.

The CDR3 bases are TGCGCCAGCGGCCCCTTGGGTGGAGTGAATGAAAAACTGTTTTTT. It codes for CASGPLGGVNEKLFF. V is TRBV5-1 and J is TRBJ1-4; D is uncertain. Germline values: CDR1 SGHRS, CDR2 YFSETQ. The CDR3 has 15 amino acids. V dropped 7 bases and J dropped 5 bases, with 18 bases sitting between them. Combining the CDR3 with reference TRBV5-1 and TRBJ1-4 gives the whole variable domain KAGVTQTPRYLIKTRGQQVTLSCSPISGHRSVSWYQQTPGQGLQFLFEYFSETQRNKGNFPGRFSGRQFSNSRSEMNVSTLELGDSALYLCASGPLGGVNEKLFFGSGTQLSVL.

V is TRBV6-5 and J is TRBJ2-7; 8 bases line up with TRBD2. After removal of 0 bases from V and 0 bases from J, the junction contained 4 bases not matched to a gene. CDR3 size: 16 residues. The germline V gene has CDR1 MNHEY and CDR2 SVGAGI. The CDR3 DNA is TGTGCCAGCAGTTACTCCCGGCTAGCGGGCTCCTACGAGCAGTACTTC. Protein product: CASSYSRLAGSYEQYF.

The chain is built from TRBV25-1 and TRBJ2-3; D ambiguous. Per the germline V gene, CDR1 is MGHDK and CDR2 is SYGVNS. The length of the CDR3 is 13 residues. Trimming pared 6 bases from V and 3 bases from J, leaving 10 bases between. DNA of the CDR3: TGTGCCAGCAGACAGCACCGTACAGATACGCAGTATTTT. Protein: CASRQHRTDTQYF. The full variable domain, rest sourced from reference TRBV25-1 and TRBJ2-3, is EADIYQTPRYLVIGTGKKITLECSQTMGHDKMYWYQQDPGMELHLIHYSYGVNSTEKGDLSSESTVSRIRTEHFPLTLESARPSHTSQYLCASRQHRTDTQYFGPGTRLTVL.

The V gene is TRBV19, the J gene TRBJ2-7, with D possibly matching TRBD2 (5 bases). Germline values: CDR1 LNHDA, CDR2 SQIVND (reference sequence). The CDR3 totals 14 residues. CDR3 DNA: TGTGCAGCATCACGACGGGGAGAAAACTACGAGCAGTACTTC. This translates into CAASRRGENYEQYF.

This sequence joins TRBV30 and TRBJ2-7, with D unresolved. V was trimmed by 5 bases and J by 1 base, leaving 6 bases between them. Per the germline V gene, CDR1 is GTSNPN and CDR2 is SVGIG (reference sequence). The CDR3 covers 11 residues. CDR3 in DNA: TGTGCCTGGGAACAGTCCTACGAGCAGTACTTC. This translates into CAWEQSYEQYF.

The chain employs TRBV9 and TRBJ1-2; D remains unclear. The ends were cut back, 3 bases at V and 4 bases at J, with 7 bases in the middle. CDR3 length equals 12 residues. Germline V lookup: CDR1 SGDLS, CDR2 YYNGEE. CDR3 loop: CASSDRVYGYTF. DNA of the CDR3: TGTGCCAGCAGCGACCGGGTCTATGGCTACACCTTC.

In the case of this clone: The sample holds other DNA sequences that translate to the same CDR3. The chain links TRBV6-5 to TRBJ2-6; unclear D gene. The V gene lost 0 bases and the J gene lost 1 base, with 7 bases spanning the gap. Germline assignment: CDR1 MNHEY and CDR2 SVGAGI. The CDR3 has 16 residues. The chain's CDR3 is CASSYSTGSGANVLTF. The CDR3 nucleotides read TGTGCCAGCAGTTACTCAACGGGTTCTGGGGCCAACGTCCTGACTTTC.

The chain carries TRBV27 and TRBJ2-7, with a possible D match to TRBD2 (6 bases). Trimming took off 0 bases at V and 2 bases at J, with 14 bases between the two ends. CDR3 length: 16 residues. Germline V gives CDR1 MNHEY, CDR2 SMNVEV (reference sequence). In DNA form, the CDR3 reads TGTGCCAGCAGTTTATCGCCTATCGGGAGTCCCTACGAGCAGTACTTC. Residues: CASSLSPIGSPYEQYF.

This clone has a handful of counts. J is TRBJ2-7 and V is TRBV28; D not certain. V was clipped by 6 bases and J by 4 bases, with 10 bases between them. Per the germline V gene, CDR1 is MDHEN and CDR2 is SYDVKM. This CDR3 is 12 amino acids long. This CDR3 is CASSQGDYEQYF. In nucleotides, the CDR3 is TGTGCCAGCAGCCAAGGAGATTACGAGCAGTACTTC. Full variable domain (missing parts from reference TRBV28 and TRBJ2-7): DVKVTQSSRYLVKRTGEKVFLECVQDMDHENMFWYRQDPGLGLRLIYFSYDVKMKEKGDIPEGYSVSREKKERFSLILESASTNQTSMYLCASSQGDYEQYFGPGTRLTVT.

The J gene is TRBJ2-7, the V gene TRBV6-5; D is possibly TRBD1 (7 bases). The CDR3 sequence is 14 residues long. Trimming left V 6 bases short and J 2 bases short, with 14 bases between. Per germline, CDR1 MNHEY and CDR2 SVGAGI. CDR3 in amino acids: CASRPGGMTYEQYF. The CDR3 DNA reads TGTGCCAGCAGGCCAGGGGGGATGACCTACGAGCAGTACTTC.

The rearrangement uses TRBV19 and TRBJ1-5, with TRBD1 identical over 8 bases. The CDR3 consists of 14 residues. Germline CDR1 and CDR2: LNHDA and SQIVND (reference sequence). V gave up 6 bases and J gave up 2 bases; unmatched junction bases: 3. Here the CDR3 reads CASSLTGGNQPQHF. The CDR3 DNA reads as TGTGCCAGTAGCCTGACAGGGGGCAATCAGCCCCAGCATTTT.

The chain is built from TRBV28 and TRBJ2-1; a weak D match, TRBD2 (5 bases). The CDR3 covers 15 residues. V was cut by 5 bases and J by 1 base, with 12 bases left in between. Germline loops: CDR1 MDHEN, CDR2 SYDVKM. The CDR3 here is CASSRPGSSYNEQFF. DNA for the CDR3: TGTGCCAGCAGTCGCCCGGGGAGTTCCTACAATGAGCAGTTCTTC.

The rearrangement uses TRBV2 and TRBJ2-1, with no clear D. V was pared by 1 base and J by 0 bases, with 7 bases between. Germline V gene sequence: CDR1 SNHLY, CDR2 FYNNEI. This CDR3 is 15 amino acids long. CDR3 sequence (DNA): TGTGCCAGCAGTGAAGAGGCGGCCTCCTACAATGAGCAGTTCTTC. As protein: CASSEEAASYNEQFF.

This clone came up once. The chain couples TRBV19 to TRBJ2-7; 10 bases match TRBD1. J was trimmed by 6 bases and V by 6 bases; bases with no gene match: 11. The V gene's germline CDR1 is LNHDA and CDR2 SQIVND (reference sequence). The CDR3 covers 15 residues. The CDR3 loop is CASRARTGGVGEQYF. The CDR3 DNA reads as TGTGCCAGTAGGGCCCGGACAGGGGGAGTCGGCGAGCAGTACTTC.

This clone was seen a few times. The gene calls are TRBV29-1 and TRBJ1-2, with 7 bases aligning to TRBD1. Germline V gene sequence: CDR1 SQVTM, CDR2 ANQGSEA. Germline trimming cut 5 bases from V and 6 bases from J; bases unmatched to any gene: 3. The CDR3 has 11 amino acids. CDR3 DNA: TGCAGCGTTCAGGGGGGAGATGGCTACACCTTC. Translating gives CSVQGGDGYTF.

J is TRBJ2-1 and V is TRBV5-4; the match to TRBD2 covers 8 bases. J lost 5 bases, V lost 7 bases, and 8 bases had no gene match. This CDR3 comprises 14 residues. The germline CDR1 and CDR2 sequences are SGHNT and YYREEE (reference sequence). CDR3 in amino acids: CASGLSGRDNEQFF. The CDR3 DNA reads TGTGCCAGCGGACTGAGCGGGAGAGACAATGAGCAGTTCTTC.

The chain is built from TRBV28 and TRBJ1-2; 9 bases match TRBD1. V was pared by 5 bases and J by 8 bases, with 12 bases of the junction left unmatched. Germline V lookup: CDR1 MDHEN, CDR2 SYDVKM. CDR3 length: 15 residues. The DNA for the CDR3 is TGTGCCAGCAGTGAGAACAGGGGGCGCTTGGAAGGCTACACCTTC. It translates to CASSENRGRLEGYTF.

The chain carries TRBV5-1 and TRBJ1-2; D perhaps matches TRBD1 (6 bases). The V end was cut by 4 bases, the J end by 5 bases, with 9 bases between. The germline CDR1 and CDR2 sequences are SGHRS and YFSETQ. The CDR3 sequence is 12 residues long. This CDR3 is CASSTQGYGYTF. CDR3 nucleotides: TGCGCCAGCAGCACCCAGGGGTATGGCTACACCTTC.

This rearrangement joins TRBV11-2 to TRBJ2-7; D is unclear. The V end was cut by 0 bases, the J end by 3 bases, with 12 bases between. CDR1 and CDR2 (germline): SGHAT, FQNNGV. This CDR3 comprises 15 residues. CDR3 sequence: CASSLEGASVYEQYF. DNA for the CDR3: TGTGCCAGCAGCTTAGAAGGAGCCAGCGTCTACGAGCAGTACTTC.

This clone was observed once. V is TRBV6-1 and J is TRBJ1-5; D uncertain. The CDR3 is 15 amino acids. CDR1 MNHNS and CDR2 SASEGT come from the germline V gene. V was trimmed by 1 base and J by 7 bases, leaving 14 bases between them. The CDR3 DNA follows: TGTGCCAGCAGTGAAGTCCCGGGATTAAGGCAGCCCCAGCATTTT. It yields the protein CASSEVPGLRQPQHF.

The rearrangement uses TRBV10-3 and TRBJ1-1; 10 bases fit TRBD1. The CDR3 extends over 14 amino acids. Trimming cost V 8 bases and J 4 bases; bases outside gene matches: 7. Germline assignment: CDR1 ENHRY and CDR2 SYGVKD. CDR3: CAIQTGGASTEAFF. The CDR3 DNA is TGTGCCATCCAGACAGGGGGCGCTAGCACTGAAGCTTTCTTT.